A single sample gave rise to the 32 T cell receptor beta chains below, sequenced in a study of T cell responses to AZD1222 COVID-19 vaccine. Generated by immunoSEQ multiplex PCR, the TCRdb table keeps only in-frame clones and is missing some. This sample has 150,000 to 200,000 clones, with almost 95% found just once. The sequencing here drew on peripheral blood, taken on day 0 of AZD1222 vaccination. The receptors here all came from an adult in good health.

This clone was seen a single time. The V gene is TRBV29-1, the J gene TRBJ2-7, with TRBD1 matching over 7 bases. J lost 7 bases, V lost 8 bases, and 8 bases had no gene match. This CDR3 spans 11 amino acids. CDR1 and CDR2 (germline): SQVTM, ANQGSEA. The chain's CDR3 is CSTTARGEQYF. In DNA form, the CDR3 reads TGCAGCACCACGGCCAGGGGGGAGCAGTACTTC.

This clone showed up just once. The CDR3 bases are TGTGCCAGCAGCTTAGCTGGGGGAGGGAATCAGCCCCAGCATTTT. Its translation: CASSLAGGGNQPQHF. The chain links TRBV7-9 to TRBJ1-5; D is possibly TRBD1 (5 bases). Trimming removed 0 bases from V and 4 bases from J, with 10 bases in between. Germline V CDR1 and CDR2: SEHNR, FQNEAQ (reference sequence). The length of the CDR3 is 15 residues.

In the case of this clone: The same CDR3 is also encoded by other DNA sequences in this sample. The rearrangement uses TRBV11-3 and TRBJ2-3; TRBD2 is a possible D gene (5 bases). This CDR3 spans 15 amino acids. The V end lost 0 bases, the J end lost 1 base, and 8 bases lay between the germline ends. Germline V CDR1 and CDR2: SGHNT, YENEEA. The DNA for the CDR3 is TGTGCCAGCAGCTTAGAAGGAGGCGGCACAGATACGCAGTATTTT. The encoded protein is CASSLEGGGTDTQYF. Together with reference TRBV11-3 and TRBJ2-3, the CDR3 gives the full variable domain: EAGVVQSPRYKIIEKKQPVAFWCNPISGHNTLYWYLQNLGQGPELLIRYENEEAVDDSQLPKDRFSAERLKGVDSTLKIQPAELGDSAVYLCASSLEGGGTDTQYFGPGTRLTVL.

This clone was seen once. The CDR3: CASSQRAGGPYEQYF. CDR3 coding DNA: TGTGCCAGCAGCCAGAGAGCGGGAGGCCCTTACGAGCAGTACTTC. The chain is built from TRBV4-2 and TRBJ2-7, with TRBD2 identical over 9 bases. CDR3 length equals 15 residues. Germline V gene lookup returns CDR1 LGHNA and CDR2 YNFKEQ. Trimming took 3 bases from V and 4 from J; bases not matched to a gene: 7.

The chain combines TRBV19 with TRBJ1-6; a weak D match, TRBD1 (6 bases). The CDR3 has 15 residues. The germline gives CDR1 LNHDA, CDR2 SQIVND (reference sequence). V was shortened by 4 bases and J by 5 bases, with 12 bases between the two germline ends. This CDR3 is CASSTLGQNNSPLHF. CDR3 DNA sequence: TGTGCCAGTAGTACCTTAGGACAGAATAATTCACCCCTCCACTTT. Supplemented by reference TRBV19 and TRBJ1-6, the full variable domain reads DGGITQSPKYLFRKEGQNVTLSCEQNLNHDAMYWYRQDPGQGLRLIYYSQIVNDFQKGDIAEGYSVSREKKESFPLTVTSAQKNPTAFYLCASSTLGQNNSPLHFGNGTRLTVT.

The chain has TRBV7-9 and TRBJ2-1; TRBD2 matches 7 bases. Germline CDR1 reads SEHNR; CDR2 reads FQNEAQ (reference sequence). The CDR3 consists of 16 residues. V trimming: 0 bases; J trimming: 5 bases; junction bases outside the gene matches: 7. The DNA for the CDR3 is TGTGCCAGCAGCTTAGCGCGGGAGTGGTTCAACAATGAGCAGTTCTTC. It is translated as CASSLAREWFNNEQFF.

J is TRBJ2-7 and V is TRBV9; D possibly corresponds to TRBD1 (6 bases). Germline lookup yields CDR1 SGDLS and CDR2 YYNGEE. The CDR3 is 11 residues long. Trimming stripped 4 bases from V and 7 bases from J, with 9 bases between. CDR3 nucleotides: TGTGCCAGCAGCCCAGGGACAGAGCAGTACTTC. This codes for CASSPGTEQYF.

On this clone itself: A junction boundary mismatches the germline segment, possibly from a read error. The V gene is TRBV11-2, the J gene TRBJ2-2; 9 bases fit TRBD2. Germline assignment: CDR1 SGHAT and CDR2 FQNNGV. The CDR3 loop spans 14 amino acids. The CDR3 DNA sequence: TGTGCCAGCAGGCCTAGCGGGAACTCCGGGGAGCTGTTTTTT. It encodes CASRPSGNSGELFF.

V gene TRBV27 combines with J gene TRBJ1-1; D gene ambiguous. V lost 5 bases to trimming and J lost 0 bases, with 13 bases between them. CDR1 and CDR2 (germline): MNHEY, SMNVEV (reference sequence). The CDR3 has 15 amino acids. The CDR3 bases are TGTGCCAGCAGTATGCGTGGCGGTATGAACACTGAAGCTTTCTTT. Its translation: CASSMRGGMNTEAFF.

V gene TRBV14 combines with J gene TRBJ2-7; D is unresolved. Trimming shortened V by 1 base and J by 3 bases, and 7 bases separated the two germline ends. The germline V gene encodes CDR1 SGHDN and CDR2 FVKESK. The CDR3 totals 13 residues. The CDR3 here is CASSQVHHYEQYF. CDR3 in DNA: TGTGCCAGCAGCCAAGTACACCACTACGAGCAGTACTTC. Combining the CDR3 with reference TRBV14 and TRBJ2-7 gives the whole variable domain EAGVTQFPSHSVIEKGQTVTLRCDPISGHDNLYWYRRVMGKEIKFLLHFVKESKQDESGMPNNRFLAERTGGTYSTLKVQPAELEDSGVYFCASSQVHHYEQYFGPGTRLTVT.

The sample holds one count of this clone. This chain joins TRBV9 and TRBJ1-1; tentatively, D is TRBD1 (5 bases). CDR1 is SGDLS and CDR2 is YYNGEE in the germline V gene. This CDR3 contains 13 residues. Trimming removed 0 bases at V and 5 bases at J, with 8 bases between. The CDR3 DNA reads TGTGCCAGCAGCGTAGAGGGGTGGACTGAAGCTTTCTTT. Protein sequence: CASSVEGWTEAFF.

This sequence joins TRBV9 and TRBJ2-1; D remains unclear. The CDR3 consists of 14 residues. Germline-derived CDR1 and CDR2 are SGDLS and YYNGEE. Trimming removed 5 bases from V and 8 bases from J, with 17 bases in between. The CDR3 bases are TGTGCCAGCAGTGGGTCCCCCGTATGGGATGAGCAGTTCTTC. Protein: CASSGSPVWDEQFF.

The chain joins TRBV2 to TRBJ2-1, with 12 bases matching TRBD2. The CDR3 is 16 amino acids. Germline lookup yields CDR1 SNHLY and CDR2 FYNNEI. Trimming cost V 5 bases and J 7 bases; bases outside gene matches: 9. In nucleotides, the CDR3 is TGTGCCAGCAGTACTCGACTAGCGGGAGTTTATAATGAGCAGTTCTTC. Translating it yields CASSTRLAGVYNEQFF.

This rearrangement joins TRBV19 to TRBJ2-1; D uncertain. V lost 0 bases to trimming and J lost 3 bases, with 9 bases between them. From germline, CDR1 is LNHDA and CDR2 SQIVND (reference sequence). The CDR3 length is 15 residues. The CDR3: CASSIDHTDYNEQFF. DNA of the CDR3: TGTGCCAGTAGTATAGACCACACCGACTACAATGAGCAGTTCTTC.

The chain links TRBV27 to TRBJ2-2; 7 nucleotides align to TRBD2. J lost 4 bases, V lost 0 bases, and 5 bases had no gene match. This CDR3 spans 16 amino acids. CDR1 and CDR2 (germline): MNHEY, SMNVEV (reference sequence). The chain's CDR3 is CASSLSWRTSTGELFF. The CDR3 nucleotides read TGTGCCAGCAGTTTATCGTGGCGGACTAGCACCGGGGAGCTGTTTTTT.

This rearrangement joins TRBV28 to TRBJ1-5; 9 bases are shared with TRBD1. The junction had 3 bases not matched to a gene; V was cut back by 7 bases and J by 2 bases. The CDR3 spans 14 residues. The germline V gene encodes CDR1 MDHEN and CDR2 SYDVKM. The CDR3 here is CASKTGGRNQPQHF. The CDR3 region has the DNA TGTGCCAGCAAGACAGGGGGGCGCAATCAGCCCCAGCATTTT. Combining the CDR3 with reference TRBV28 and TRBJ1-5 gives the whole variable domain DVKVTQSSRYLVKRTGEKVFLECVQDMDHENMFWYRQDPGLGLRLIYFSYDVKMKEKGDIPEGYSVSREKKERFSLILESASTNQTSMYLCASKTGGRNQPQHFGDGTRLSIL.

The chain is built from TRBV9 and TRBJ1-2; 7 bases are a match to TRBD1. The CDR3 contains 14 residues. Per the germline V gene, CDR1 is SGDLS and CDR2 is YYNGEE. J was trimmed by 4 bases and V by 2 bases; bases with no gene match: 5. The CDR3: CASSVAGGAYGYTF. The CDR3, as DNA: TGTGCCAGCAGCGTGGCAGGGGGGGCCTATGGCTACACCTTC.

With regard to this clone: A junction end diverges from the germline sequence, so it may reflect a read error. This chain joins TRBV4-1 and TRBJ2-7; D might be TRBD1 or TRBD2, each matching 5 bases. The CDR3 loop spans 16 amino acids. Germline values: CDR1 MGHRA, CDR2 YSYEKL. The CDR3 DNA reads TGCGCCAGCAGCCAAGTGATAGAGGGGCCCTCCAACGAGCAGTACTTC. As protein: CASSQVIEGPSNEQYF.

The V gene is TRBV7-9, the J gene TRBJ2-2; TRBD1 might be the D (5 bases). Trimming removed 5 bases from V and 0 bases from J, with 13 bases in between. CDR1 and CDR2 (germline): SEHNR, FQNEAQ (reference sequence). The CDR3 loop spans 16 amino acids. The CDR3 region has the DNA TGTGCCAGCAGCAATCAGGGATGGGCGAACACCGGGGAGCTGTTTTTT. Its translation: CASSNQGWANTGELFF.

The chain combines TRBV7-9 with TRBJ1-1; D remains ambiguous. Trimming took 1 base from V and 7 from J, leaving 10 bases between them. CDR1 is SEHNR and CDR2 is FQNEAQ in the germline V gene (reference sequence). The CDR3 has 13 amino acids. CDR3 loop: CASSLGPDLEAFF. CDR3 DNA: TGTGCCAGCAGCTTAGGCCCAGACCTTGAAGCTTTCTTT.

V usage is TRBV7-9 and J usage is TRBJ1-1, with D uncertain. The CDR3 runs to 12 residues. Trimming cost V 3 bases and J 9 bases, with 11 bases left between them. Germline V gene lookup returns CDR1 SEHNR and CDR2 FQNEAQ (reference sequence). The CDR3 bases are TGTGCCAGCAGCTTGGTGGGTTCTCAAGCTTTCTTT. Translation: CASSLVGSQAFF. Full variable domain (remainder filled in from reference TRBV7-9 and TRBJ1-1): DTGVSQNPRHKITKRGQNVTFRCDPISEHNRLYWYRQTLGQGPEFLTYFQNEAQLEKSRLLSDRFSAERPKGSFSTLEIQRTEQGDSAMYLCASSLVGSQAFFGQGTRLTVV.

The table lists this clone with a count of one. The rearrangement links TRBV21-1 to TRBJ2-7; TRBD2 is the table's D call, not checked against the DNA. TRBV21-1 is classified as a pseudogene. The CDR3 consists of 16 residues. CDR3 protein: CASSKRSSGILDEQYF. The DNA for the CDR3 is TGTGCCAGCAGCAAACGGAGTAGCGGGATCTTAGACGAGCAGTACTTC.

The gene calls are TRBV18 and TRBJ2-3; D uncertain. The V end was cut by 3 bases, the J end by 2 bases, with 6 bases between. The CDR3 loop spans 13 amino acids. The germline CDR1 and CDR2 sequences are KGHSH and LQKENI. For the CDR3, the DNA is TGTGCCAGCTCACCGGACCTCACAGATACGCAGTATTTT. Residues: CASSPDLTDTQYF.

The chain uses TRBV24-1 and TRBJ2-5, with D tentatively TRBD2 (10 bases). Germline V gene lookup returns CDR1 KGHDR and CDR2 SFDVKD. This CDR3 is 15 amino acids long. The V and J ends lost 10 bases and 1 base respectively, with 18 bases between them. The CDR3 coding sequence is TGTGCCACGAGCGGGGGGGGACAGGGCCAAGAGACCCAGTACTTC. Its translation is CATSGGGQGQETQYF.

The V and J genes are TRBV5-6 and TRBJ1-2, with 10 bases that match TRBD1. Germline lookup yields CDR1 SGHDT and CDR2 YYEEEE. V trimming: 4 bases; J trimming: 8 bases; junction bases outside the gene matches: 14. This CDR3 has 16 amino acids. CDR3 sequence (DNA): TGTGCCAGCAGCGAGGGTCCGGGACAGGGGAGAGGCGGCTACACCTTC. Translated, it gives CASSEGPGQGRGGYTF.

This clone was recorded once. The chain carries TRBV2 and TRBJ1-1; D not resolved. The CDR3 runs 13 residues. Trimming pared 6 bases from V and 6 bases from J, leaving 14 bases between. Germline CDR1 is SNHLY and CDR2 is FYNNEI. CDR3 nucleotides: TGTGCCAGCAGCAACGGGGAGTGGGCTGAAGCTTTCTTT. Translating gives CASSNGEWAEAFF.

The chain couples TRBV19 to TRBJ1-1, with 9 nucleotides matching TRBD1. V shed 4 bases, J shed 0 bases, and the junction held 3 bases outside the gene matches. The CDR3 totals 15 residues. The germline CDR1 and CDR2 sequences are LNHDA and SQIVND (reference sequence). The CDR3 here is CASSTRQGVNTEAFF. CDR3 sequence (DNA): TGTGCCAGTAGTACCAGACAGGGGGTGAACACTGAAGCTTTCTTT.

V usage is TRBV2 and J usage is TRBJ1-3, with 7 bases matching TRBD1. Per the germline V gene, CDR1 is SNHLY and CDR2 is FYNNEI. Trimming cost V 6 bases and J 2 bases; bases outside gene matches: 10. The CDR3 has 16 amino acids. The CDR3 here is CASRLQQGMTGNTIYF. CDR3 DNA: TGTGCCAGCAGGCTACAACAGGGGATGACTGGAAACACCATATATTTT.

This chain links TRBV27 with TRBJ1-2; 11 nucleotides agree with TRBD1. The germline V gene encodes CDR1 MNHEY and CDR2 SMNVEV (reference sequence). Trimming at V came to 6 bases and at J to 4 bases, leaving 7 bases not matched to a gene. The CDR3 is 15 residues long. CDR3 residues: CASRDRGLGVYGYTF. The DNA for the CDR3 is TGTGCCAGCAGGGACAGGGGGCTGGGAGTCTATGGCTACACCTTC.

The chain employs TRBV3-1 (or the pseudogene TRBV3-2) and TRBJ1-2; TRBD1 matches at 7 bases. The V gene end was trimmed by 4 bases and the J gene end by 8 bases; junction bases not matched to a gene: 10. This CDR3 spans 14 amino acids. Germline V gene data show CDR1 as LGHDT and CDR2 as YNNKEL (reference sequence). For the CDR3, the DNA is TGTGCCAGCAGCCGCGGACAGGTACAAGGAGGCTACACCTTC. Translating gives CASSRGQVQGGYTF.

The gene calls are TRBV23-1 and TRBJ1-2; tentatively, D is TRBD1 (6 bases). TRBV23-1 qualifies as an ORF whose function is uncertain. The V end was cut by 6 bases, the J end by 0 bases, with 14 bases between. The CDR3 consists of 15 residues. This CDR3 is CASSRGRLSNYGYTF. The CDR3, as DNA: TGCGCCAGCAGCAGGGGCAGGCTGTCTAACTATGGCTACACCTTC.

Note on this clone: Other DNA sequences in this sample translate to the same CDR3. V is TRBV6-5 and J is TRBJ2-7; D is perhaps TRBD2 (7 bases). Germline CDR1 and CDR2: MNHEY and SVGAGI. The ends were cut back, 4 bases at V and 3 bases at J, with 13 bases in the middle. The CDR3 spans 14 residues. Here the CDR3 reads CASSLQGGGYEQYF. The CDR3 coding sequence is TGTGCCAGCAGTTTACAGGGCGGGGGCTACGAGCAGTACTTC.